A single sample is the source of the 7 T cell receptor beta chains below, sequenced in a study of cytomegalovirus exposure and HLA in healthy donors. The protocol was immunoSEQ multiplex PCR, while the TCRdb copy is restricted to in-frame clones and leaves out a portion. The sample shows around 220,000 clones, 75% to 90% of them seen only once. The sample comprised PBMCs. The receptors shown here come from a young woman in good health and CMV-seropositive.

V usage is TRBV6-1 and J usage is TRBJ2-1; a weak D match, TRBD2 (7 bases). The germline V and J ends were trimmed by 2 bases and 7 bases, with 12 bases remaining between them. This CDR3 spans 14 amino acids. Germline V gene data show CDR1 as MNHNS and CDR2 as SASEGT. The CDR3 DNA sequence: TGTGCCAGCAGTGAATCAAGGGGGGGGAATGAGCAGTTCTTC. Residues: CASSESRGGNEQFF.

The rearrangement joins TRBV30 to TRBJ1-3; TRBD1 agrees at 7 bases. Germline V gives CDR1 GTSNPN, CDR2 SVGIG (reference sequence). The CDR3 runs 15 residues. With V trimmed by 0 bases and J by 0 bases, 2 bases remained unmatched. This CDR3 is CAWSVGGDSGNTIYF. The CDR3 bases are TGTGCCTGGAGTGTAGGGGGCGACTCTGGAAACACCATATATTTT.

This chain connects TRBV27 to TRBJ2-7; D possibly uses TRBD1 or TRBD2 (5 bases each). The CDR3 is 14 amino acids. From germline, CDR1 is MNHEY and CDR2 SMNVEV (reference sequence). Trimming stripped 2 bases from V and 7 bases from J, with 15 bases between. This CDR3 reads CASSLPGRSKEQYF. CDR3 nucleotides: TGTGCCAGCAGTTTACCGGGACGGTCGAAAGAGCAGTACTTC.

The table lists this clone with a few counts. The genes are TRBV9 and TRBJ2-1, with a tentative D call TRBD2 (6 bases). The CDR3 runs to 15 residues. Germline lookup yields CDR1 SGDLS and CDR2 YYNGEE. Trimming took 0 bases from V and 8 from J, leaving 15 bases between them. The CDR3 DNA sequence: TGTGCCAGCAGCGTAGCTTGGGACTCACGGGATGAGCAGTTCTTC. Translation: CASSVAWDSRDEQFF.

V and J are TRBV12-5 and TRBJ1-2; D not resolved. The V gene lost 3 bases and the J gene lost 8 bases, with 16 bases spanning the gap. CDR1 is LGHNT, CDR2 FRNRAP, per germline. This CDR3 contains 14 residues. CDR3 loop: CASGFPLDSRGYTF. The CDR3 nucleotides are TGTGCTAGTGGTTTCCCCCTGGACTCGCGGGGCTACACCTTC. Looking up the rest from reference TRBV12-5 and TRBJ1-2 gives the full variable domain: DARVTQTPRHKVTEMGQEVTMRCQPILGHNTVFWYRQTMMQGLELLAYFRNRAPLDDSGMPKDRFSAEMPDATLATLKIQPSEPRDSAVYFCASGFPLDSRGYTFGSGTRLTVV.

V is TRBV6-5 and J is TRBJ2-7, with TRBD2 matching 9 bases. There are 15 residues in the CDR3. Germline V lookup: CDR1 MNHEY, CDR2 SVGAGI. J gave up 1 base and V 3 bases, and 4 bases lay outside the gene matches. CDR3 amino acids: CASSYSGSESYEQYF. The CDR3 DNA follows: TGTGCCAGCAGTTATAGCGGGAGCGAGTCCTACGAGCAGTACTTC.

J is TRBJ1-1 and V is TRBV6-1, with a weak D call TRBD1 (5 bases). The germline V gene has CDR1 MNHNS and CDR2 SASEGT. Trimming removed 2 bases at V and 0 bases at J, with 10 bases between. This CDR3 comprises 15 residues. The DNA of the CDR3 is TGTGCCAGCAGTGAATATCTGGGGGTGAACACTGAAGCTTTCTTT. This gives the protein CASSEYLGVNTEAFF.